A selection of T cell receptor beta chains follows, all from one sample in a study of early T cells in non-severe SARS-CoV-2 infection. TCRdb independently ran MiXCR on the 5' RACE reads; one entry per CDR3 protein. This table holds some 88,000 distinct CDR3 sequences, approximately 16% found once. The sample here was whole blood, taken at baseline. Source of these receptors: an adult who was a healthcare worker with PCR-confirmed SARS-CoV-2 infection or an uninfected control (not recorded which). CDR3s include the opening cysteine and the closing phenylalanine or tryptophan. The order of the fields is V gene, J gene, D gene, clone size, CDR3 DNA, CDR3 protein. The D gene is left open where the match is weak. Clone size is not always given. Where it is, it says once, few, many or a class for expanded clones.

v_gene: TRBV20-1
j_gene: TRBJ2-3
d_gene: .
abundance: .
CDR3nt: TGCAGTGCTAGAGATATCCGGGGGACCACAGATACGCAGTATTTT
CDR3aa: CSARDIRGTTDTQYF

v_gene: TRBV12-3/TRBV12-4
j_gene: TRBJ1-5
d_gene: .
abundance: .
CDR3nt: TGTGCCAGCAGCTCCCCGCCGGATCGGCCCCAGCATTTT
CDR3aa: CASSSPPDRPQHF

v_gene: TRBV11-1
j_gene: TRBJ2-7
d_gene: .
abundance: once
CDR3nt: TGTGCCAGCAGCTTAATCCCCTCATCGGGAACGGGCGAGCAGTACTTC
CDR3aa: CASSLIPSSGTGEQYF

v_gene: TRBV12-3/TRBV12-4
j_gene: TRBJ2-3
d_gene: .
abundance: .
CDR3nt: TGTGCCAGCAGTTTCTCCGGGACCGAGGGGGATACGCAGTATTTT
CDR3aa: CASSFSGTEGDTQYF

v_gene: TRBV28
j_gene: TRBJ2-7
d_gene: TRBD2
abundance: few
CDR3nt: TGTGCCACCCTTAGCGGGAGACCCGGCTACGAGCAGTACTTC
CDR3aa: CATLSGRPGYEQYF

v_gene: TRBV15
j_gene: TRBJ1-1
d_gene: TRBD1
abundance: .
CDR3nt: TGTGCCACCAGCAGAGACCCACGGGACAGGACCCATTATTTT
CDR3aa: CATSRDPRDRTHYF

v_gene: TRBV20-1
j_gene: TRBJ2-3
d_gene: .
abundance: few
CDR3nt: TGCAGTGCTCTACACATAGATGCAGATACGCAGTATTTT
CDR3aa: CSALHIDADTQYF

v_gene: TRBV25-1
j_gene: TRBJ1-1
d_gene: TRBD1
abundance: many
CDR3nt: TGTGCCAGCACGGGACAGCCGAACACTGAAGCTTTCTTT
CDR3aa: CASTGQPNTEAFF

v_gene: TRBV6-5
j_gene: TRBJ2-5
d_gene: .
abundance: .
CDR3nt: TGTGCCAGCAGTTACGGTTTGGGTACGGGTCAAGAGACCCAGTACTTC
CDR3aa: CASSYGLGTGQETQYF

v_gene: TRBV9
j_gene: TRBJ2-5
d_gene: .
abundance: .
CDR3nt: TGTGCCAGCAGCGTAGGAGGATCCAGCGTTACCCAAGAGACCCAGTACTTC
CDR3aa: CASSVGGSSVTQETQYF

v_gene: TRBV3-1
j_gene: TRBJ1-2
d_gene: TRBD1
abundance: few
CDR3nt: TGTGCCAGCAGCCAAGGCCACAGGGGTGGCTACACCTTC
CDR3aa: CASSQGHRGGYTF

v_gene: TRBV5-6
j_gene: TRBJ2-6
d_gene: .
abundance: few
CDR3nt: TGTGCCAGCAGCTTGCTCGGCGGGACTGGGGCCAACGTCCTGACTTTC
CDR3aa: CASSLLGGTGANVLTF

v_gene: TRBV27
j_gene: TRBJ2-7
d_gene: .
abundance: .
CDR3nt: TGTGCCACCAGCAATCATGTCGGAGCCTACGAGCAGTACTTC
CDR3aa: CATSNHVGAYEQYF

v_gene: TRBV11-2
j_gene: TRBJ1-2
d_gene: .
abundance: many
CDR3nt: TGTGCCAGCAGCCAGAATGGAAGGGCAAGAGGTGGCTATGGCTACACCTTC
CDR3aa: CASSQNGRARGGYGYTF

v_gene: TRBV28
j_gene: TRBJ1-1
d_gene: .
abundance: many
CDR3nt: TGTGCCAGCAGTTTAATCACGGCCCCCGAAGCTTTCTTT
CDR3aa: CASSLITAPEAFF

v_gene: TRBV28
j_gene: TRBJ2-7
d_gene: .
abundance: .
CDR3nt: TGTGCCAGCCACGTTGCGGGCCACTACGAGCAGTACTTC
CDR3aa: CASHVAGHYEQYF

v_gene: TRBV19
j_gene: TRBJ2-3
d_gene: TRBD2
abundance: few
CDR3nt: TGTGCCAGTAGTACCAGACTAGCGGGAGTGGTAGATACGCAGTATTTT
CDR3aa: CASSTRLAGVVDTQYF

v_gene: TRBV12-3/TRBV12-4
j_gene: TRBJ2-7
d_gene: TRBD2
abundance: .
CDR3nt: TGTGCCAGCAGTTCTAGCGGGGGACAATACGAGCAGTACTTC
CDR3aa: CASSSSGGQYEQYF

v_gene: TRBV5-4
j_gene: TRBJ2-2
d_gene: .
abundance: few
CDR3nt: TGTGCCAGCAGCTCAATTGAGAGACTTGGGACCGGGGAGCTGTTTTTT
CDR3aa: CASSSIERLGTGELFF

v_gene: TRBV12-2
j_gene: TRBJ2-1
d_gene: .
abundance: .
CDR3nt: TGTGCAAGTCGCCTAGGGACAGGGGAAGATGAGCAGTTCTTC
CDR3aa: CASRLGTGEDEQFF

v_gene: TRBV25-1
j_gene: TRBJ1-4
d_gene: TRBD1
abundance: .
CDR3nt: TGTGCCAGCAGTGAGGGACAGGGACGAGAAAAACTGTTTTTT
CDR3aa: CASSEGQGREKLFF

v_gene: TRBV18
j_gene: TRBJ2-7
d_gene: .
abundance: .
CDR3nt: TGTGCCAGCTCACTTCCTTCCTCATCCTACGAGCAGTACTTC
CDR3aa: CASSLPSSSYEQYF